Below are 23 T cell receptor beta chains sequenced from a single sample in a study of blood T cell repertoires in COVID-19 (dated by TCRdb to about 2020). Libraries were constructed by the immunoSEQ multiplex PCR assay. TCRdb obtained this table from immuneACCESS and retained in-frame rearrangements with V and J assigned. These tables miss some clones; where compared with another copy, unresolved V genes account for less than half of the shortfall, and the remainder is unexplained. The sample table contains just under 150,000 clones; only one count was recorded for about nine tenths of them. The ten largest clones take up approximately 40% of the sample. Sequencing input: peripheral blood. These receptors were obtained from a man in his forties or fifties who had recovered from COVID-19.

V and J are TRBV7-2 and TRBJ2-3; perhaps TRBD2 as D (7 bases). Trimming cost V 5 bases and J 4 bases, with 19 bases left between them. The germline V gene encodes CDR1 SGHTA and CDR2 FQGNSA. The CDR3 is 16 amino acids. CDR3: CASSHQRGGQADTQYF. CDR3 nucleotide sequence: TGTGCCAGCAGCCACCAGAGGGGGGGCCAGGCAGATACGCAGTATTTT.

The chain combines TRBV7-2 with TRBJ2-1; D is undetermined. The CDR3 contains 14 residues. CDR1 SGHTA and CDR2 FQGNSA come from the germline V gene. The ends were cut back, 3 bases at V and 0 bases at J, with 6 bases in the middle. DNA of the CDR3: TGTGCCAGCAGCTTTGATAGCTCCTACAATGAGCAGTTCTTC. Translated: CASSFDSSYNEQFF.

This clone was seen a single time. The CDR3 reads CASSAGTSGVADTQYF. CDR3 DNA sequence: TGTGCCAGCAGCGCCGGGACTAGCGGGGTCGCAGATACGCAGTATTTT. V gene TRBV9 combines with J gene TRBJ2-3; TRBD2 matches 13 bases. Per germline, CDR1 SGDLS and CDR2 YYNGEE. V trimming: 3 bases; J trimming: 4 bases; junction bases outside the gene matches: 5. The CDR3 is 16 amino acids.

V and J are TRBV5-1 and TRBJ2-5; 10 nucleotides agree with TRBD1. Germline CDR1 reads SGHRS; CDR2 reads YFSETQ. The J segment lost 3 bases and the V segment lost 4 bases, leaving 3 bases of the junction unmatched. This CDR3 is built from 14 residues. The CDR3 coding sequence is TGCGCCAGCAGCAAAGGACAGGGGGAAGAGACCCAGTACTTC. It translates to CASSKGQGEETQYF.

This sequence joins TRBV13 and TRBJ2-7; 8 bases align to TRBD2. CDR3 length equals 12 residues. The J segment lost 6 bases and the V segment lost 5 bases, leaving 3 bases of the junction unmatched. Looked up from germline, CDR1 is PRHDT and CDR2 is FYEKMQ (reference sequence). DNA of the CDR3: TGTGCCAGCAGCCTGGCGGGGGGCGAGCAGTACTTC. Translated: CASSLAGGEQYF.

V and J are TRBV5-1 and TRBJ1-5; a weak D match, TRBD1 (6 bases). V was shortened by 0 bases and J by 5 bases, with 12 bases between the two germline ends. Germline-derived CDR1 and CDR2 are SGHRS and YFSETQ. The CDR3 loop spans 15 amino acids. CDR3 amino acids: CASSLEGGYDQPQHF. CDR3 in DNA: TGCGCCAGCAGCTTGGAAGGGGGATACGATCAGCCCCAGCATTTT.

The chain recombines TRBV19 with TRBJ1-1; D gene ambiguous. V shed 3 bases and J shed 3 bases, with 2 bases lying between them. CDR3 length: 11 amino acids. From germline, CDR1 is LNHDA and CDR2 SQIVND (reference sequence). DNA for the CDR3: TGTGCCAGTAGTATCTACACTGAAGCTTTCTTT. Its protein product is CASSIYTEAFF.

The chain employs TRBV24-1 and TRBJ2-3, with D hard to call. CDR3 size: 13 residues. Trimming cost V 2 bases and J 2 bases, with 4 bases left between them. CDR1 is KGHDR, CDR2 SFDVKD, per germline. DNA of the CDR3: TGTGCCACCAGTGATTCCCACACAGATACGCAGTATTTT. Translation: CATSDSHTDTQYF.

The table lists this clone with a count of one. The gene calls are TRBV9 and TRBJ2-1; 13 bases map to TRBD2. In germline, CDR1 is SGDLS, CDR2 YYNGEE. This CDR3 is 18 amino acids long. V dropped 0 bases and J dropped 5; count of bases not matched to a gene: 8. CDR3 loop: CASSVGPSGLAGHNEQFF. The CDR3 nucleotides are TGTGCCAGCAGCGTAGGGCCCTCGGGACTAGCGGGGCACAATGAGCAGTTCTTC.

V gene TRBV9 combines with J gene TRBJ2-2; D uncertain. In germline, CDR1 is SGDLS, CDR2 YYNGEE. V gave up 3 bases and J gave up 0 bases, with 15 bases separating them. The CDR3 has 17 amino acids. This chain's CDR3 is CASSGVAADPNTGELFF. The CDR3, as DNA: TGTGCCAGCAGCGGGGTGGCGGCCGACCCGAACACCGGGGAGCTGTTTTTT.

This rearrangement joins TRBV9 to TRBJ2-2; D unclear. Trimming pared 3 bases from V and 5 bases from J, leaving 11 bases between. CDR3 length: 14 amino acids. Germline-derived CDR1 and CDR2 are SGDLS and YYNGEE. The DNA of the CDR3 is TGTGCCAGCAGCGCCATCCTAGGAACCGGGGAGCTGTTTTTT. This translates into CASSAILGTGELFF.

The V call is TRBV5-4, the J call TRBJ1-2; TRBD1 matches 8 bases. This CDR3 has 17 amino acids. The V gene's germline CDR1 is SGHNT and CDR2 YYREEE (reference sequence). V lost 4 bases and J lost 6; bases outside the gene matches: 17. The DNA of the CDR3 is TGTGCCAGCAGCCCACTGACAGGGGCTGTCTCTGGTGATGGCTACACCTTC. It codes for CASSPLTGAVSGDGYTF.

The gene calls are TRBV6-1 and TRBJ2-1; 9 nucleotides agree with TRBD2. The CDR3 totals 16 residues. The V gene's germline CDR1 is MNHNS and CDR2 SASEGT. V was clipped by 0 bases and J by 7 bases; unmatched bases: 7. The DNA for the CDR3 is TGTGCCAGCAGTGAAGCCCTGGCGGGGGGGCCTAATGAGCAGTTCTTC. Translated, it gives CASSEALAGGPNEQFF.

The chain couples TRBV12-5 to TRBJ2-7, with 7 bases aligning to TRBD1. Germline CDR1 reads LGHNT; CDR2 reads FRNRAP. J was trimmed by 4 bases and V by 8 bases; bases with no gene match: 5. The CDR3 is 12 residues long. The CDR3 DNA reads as TGTGCTAGTATAGGGGGCTGGTACGAGCAGTACTTC. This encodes CASIGGWYEQYF.

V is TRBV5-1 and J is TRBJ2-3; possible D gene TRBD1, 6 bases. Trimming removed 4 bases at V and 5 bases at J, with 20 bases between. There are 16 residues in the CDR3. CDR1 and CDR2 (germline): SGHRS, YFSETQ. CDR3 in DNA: TGCGCCAGCAGCCAAGGACAGCCCCGTGAAGAAGATACGCAGTATTTT. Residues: CASSQGQPREEDTQYF.

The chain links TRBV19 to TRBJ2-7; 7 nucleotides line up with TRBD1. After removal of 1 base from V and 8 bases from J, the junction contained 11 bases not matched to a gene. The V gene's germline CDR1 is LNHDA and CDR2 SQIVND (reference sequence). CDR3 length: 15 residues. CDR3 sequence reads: CASSIGSGTALQQYF. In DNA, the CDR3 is TGTGCCAGTAGTATAGGTTCCGGGACAGCTTTACAGCAGTACTTC.

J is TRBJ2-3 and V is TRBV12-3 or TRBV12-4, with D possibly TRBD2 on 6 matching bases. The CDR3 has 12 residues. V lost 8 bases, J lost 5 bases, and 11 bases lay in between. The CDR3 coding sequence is TGTGCCAGCCGGCCCGGGGGAGATACGCAGTATTTT. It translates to CASRPGGDTQYF.

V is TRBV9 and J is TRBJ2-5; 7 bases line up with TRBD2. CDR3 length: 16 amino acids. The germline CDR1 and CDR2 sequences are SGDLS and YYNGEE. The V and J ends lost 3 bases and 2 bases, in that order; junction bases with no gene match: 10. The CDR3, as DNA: TGTGCCAGCAGCGCCCATAGCGGGCCTTTACAAGAGACCCAGTACTTC. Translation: CASSAHSGPLQETQYF.

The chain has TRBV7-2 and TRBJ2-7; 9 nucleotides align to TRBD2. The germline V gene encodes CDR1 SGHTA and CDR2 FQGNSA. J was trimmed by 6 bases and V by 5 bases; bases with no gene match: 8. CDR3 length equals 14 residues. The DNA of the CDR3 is TGTGCCAGCAGCATCGCAGCGGGGGGTAGCGAGCAGTACTTC. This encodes CASSIAAGGSEQYF.

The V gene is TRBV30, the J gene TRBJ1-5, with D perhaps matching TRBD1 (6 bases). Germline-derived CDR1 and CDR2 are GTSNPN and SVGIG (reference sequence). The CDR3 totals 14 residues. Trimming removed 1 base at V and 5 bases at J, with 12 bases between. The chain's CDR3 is CAWSGGSGDQPQHF. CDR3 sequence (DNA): TGTGCCTGGAGTGGGGGGTCAGGGGATCAGCCCCAGCATTTT.

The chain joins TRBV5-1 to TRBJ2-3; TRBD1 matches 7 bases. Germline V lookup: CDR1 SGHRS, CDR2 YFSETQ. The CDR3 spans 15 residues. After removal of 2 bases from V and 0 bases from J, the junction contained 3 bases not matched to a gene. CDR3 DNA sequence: TGCGCCAGCAGCTTAAGGGGGCCGAGCACAGATACGCAGTATTTT. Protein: CASSLRGPSTDTQYF.

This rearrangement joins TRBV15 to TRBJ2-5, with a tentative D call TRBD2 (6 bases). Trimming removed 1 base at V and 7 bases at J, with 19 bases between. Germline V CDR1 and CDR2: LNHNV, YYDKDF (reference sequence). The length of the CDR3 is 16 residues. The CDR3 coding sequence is TGTGCCACCAGCAGAGCTTTTGGCTCTGTGGAGGGGACCCAGTACTTC. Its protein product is CATSRAFGSVEGTQYF.

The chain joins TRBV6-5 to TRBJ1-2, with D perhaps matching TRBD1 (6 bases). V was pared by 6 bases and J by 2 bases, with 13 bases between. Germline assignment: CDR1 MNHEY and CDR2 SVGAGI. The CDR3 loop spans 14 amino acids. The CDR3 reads CASSGQSTNYGYTF. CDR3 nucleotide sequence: TGTGCCAGCAGCGGACAGTCAACAAACTATGGCTACACCTTC.